This T cell receptor (beta chain) is drawn from a study of T cells after yellow fever vaccination. Trimming took 2 bases from V and 4 from J, leaving 19 bases between them. The germline gives CDR1 MNHEY, CDR2 SVGEGT. There are 17 residues in the CDR3. Study-level findings and limits: The CD4 compartment and the CD8 compartment contained a small share of clonotypes in common.

This clonotype appeared many times. Its target is not known. TCRdb used MiXCR to reprocess the 5' RACE reads, holding one entry per CDR3 protein. The sample has over 100,000 distinct CDR3 sequences; under 9% are singletons. The chain recombines TRBV6-2 or TRBV6-3 with TRBJ2-3; D unclear. This TCR came from a man younger than 40 who received the YFV17D yellow fever vaccine. Sequenced material: CD8+ T cells sorted from PBMCs, taken 45 days after the yellow fever booster vaccination. The CDR3 is CASSYTRTKGTADTQYF. The CDR3 region has the DNA TGTGCCAGCAGTTACACAAGGACGAAAGGCACCGCAGATACGCAGTATTTT.